This T cell receptor beta chain was observed in a study of blood T cell repertoires in COVID-19. On the study more broadly: Acute and convalescent COVID-19 specimens originated in the United States, Italy and Spain. T cells, B-cell-depleted T cells, or PBMCs provided the cDNA or gDNA that served as material.

Trimming cost V 0 bases and J 1 base; bases outside gene matches: 5. Germline V gene data show CDR1 as SGHKS and CDR2 as YYEKEE (reference sequence). CDR3 size: 16 residues. All enrollees were roughly 18 to 90 years old and from roughly 26 US areas. Profiling relied on immunoSEQ multiplex PCR, and the TCRdb table lists in-frame clones only, not all of them. Of about 270,000 clones in the sample, 90% are singletons; the top ten hold approximately 4%. This sequence originates from a woman in her 30s with acute COVID-19. The rearrangement joins TRBV5-5 to TRBJ2-5; 8 bases match TRBD1. The sequenced sample was PBMCs or T cells enriched from blood (not recorded which). The CDR3 sequence: CASSLGTGIRQETQYF. The CDR3, as DNA: TGTGCCAGCAGCTTGGGGACAGGGATTCGCCAAGAGACCCAGTACTTC.